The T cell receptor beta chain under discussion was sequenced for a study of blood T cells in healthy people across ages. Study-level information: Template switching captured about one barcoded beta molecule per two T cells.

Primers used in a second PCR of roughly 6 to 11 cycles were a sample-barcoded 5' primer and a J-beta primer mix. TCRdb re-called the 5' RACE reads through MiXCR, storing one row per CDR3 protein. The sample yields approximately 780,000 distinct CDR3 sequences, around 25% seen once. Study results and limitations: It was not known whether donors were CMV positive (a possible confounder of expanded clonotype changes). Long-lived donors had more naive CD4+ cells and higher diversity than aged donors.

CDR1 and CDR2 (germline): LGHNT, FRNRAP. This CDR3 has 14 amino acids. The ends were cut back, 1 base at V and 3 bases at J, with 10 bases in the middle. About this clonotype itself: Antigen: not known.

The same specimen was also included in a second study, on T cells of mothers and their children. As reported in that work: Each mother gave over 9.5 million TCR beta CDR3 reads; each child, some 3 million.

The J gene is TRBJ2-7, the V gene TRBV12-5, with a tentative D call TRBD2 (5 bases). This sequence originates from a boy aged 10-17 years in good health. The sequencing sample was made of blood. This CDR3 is CASGLATRGYEQYF. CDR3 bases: TGTGCTAGTGGTTTGGCAACTCGGGGCTACGAGCAGTACTTC.